This TCR beta chain was identified during a study of esophageal squamous cell carcinoma under preoperative chemotherapy. Indicated time point: after preoperative PTX-NDP chemotherapy. Patients received paclitaxel-nedaplatin as preoperative chemotherapy before surgery. TCRdb called the PCR reads again in MiXCR, with one record for every CDR3 protein. The sample carries 1,500 or so distinct CDR3 sequences, less than 35% recorded once. V was clipped by 5 bases and J by 4 bases; unmatched bases: 11. The CDR3 has 16 residues. Germline loops: CDR1 SGHNT, CDR2 YENEEA. The sample was taken from a patient given preoperative chemotherapy. The V gene is TRBV11-3, the J gene TRBJ2-1, with 7 nucleotides matching TRBD2. The clonotype originates from a human donor with esophageal squamous cell carcinoma. The donor label of this sample is uncertain. CDR3 coding DNA: TGTGCCAGCAGCGTGGAGGGCGGGAGCAGGTACAATGAGCAGTTCTTC. Translated, it gives CASSVEGGSRYNEQFF.